This entry is about one T cell receptor beta chain. Its antigen is as yet unknown. The record originates from a study of cytomegalovirus exposure and HLA in healthy donors. Study outcomes and limitations: About 90% or about 30% of the time was how often most TCR beta V segments were productive, according to an earlier analysis. Presence/absence analyses assumed roughly uniform sequencing depth across donors.

The CDR3 totals 15 residues. Germline lookup yields CDR1 SGHKS and CDR2 YYEKEE (reference sequence). V lost 4 bases and J 8 bases, leaving 18 bases between the germline ends. PCR primers comprised 60 Vbeta and 13 Jbeta primers. Sequencing was performed with immunoSEQ multiplex PCR; in TCRdb, only in-frame clones are kept and a portion is missing. The sample has hundreds of thousands of clones, approximately 80% seen once; the top ten hold about 0.58%. Sequences were obtained from PBMCs. The chain combines TRBV5-5 with TRBJ1-4; possibly TRBD1 for D (5 bases). This receptor was identified in a woman in her 40s in good health and CMV-seronegative. The CDR3 here is CASSPQWGGKEKLFF. The CDR3 DNA follows: TGTGCCAGCAGCCCCCAATGGGGGGGAAAAGAAAAACTGTTTTTT. Supplemented by reference TRBV5-5 and TRBJ1-4, the full variable domain reads DAGVTQSPTHLIKTRGQQVTLRCSPISGHKSVSWYQQVLGQGPQFIFQYYEKEERGRGNFPDRFSARQFPNYSSELNVNALLLGDSALYLCASSPQWGGKEKLFFGSGTQLSVL.